The sequence of this T cell receptor (beta chain) was determined in a study of T cells in Graves' hyperthyroidism and ophthalmopathy. The table lists this clonotype with a few counts. The CDR3 sequence is 14 residues long. Trimming took off 5 bases at V and 6 bases at J, with 13 bases between the two ends. Germline-derived CDR1 and CDR2 are SNHLY and FYNNEI. Researchers amplified the TCR beta CDR3 regions from RNA transcripts. The HTBI primer set drove a first-round RT-PCR of the TCR CDR3. MiXCR, applied by TCRdb to the multiplex PCR reads, yields one record per CDR3 protein. The table records 650,000 to 750,000 distinct CDR3 sequences, 11% to 15% of them present only once. The PBMCs studied were ones that came from 8 to 10 ml fresh peripheral blood.

This clonotype was obtained from a woman between 18 and 29 years old with Graves' hyperthyroidism. The V gene is TRBV2, the J gene TRBJ2-2, with a tentative D call TRBD2 (6 bases). Sequencing was done on a sample of blood. The CDR3 DNA is TGTGCCAGCAGTTTTGCCGCGGGGTCCGGGGAGCTGTTTTTT. Translation gives CASSFAAGSGELFF.